This TCR beta chain was found in a study of blood T cell repertoires in COVID-19. CDR1 and CDR2 from the germline V gene are MDHEN and SYDVKM. Trimming at V came to 2 bases and at J to 8 bases, leaving 9 bases not matched to a gene. This CDR3 has 15 residues. Clones were sequenced by immunoSEQ multiplex PCR, and TCRdb holds only the in-frame ones, with some missing. The sample consists of 430,000 or so clones, about 88% of them appearing once. The chain links TRBV28 to TRBJ1-1; 9 bases map to TRBD1. Sequences were obtained from PBMCs or T cells enriched from blood (not recorded which). The clonotype was recovered from a woman between 18 and 30 years old who had been exposed to COVID-19. The CDR3 DNA follows: TGTGCCAGCAGTTTACTAGGGGGACAGGGATCAGAAGCTTTCTTT. Encoded protein: CASSLLGGQGSEAFF.